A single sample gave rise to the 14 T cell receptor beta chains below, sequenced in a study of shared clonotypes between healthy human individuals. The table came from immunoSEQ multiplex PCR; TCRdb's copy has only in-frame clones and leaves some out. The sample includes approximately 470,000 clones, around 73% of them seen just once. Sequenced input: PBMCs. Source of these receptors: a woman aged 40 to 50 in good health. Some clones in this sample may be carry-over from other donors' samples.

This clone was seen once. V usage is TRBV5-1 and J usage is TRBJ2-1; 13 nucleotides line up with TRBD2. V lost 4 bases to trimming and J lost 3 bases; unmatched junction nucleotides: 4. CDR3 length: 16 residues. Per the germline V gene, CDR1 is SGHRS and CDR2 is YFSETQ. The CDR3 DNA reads TGCGCCAGCAGCCAGAGACTAGCGGGAGGCTACAATGAGCAGTTCTTC. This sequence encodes CASSQRLAGGYNEQFF. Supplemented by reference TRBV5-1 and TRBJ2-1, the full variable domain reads KAGVTQTPRYLIKTRGQQVTLSCSPISGHRSVSWYQQTPGQGLQFLFEYFSETQRNKGNFPGRFSGRQFSNSRSEMNVSTLELGDSALYLCASSQRLAGGYNEQFFGPGTRLTVL.

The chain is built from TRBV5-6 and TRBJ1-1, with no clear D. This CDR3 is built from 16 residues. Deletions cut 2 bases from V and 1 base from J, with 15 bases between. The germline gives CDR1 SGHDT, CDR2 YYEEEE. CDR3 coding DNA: TGTGCCAGCAGCTTTAGTGGTCGCAGGACGAACACTGAAGCTTTCTTT. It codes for CASSFSGRRTNTEAFF.

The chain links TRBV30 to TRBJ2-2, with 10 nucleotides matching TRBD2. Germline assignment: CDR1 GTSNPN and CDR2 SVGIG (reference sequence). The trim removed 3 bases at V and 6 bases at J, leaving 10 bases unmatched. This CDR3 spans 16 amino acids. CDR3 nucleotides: TGTGCCTGGAGGTGGGCTAGCGGGAGTATCGCCGGGGAGCTGTTTTTT. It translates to CAWRWASGSIAGELFF.

CDR3: CASSTGTGKPNEQFF. CDR3 DNA: TGTGCCAGCAGCACCGGGACAGGGAAGCCCAATGAGCAGTTCTTC. This rearrangement joins TRBV7-2 to TRBJ2-1, with TRBD1 matching 9 bases. Losses at the gene ends were 5 bases for V and 6 bases for J; bases not matched to a gene: 8. CDR1 and CDR2 (germline): SGHTA, FQGNSA. The CDR3 has 15 amino acids. Full variable domain (rest looked up from reference TRBV7-2 and TRBJ2-1): GAGVSQSPSNKVTEKGKDVELRCDPISGHTALYWYRQSLGQGLEFLIYFQGNSAPDKSGLPSDRFSAERTGGSVSTLTIQRTQQEDSAVYLCASSTGTGKPNEQFFGPGTRLTVL.

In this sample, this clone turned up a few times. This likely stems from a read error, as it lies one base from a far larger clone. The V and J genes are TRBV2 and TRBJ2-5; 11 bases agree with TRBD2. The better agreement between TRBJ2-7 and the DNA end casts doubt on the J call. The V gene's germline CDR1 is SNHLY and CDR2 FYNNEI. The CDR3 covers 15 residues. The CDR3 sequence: CATPGASGRSHEQYF. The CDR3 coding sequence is TGTGCCACACCCGGGGCTAGCGGGAGGTCCCACGAGCAGTACTTC.

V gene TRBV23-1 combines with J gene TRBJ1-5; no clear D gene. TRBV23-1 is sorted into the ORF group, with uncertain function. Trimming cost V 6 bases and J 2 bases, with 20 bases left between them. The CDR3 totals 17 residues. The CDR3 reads CASSHLSEGKGNQPQHF. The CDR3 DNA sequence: TGCGCCAGCAGCCACCTTAGCGAAGGGAAGGGCAATCAGCCCCAGCATTTT.

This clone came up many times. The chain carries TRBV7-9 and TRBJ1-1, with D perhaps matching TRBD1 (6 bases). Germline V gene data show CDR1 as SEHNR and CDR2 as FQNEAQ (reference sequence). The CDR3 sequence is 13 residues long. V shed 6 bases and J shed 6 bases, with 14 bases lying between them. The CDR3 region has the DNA TGTGCCAGCAGAAGGACAGTCTACCCTGAAGCTTTCTTT. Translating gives CASRRTVYPEAFF.

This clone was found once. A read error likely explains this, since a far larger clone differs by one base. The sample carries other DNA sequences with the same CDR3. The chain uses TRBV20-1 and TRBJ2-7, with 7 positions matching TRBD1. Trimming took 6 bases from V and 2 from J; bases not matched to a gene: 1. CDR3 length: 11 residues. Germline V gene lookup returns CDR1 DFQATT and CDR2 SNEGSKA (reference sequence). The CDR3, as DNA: TGCAGTGCAGGGGGCCCCTACGAGCAGTACTTC. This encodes CSAGGPYEQYF.

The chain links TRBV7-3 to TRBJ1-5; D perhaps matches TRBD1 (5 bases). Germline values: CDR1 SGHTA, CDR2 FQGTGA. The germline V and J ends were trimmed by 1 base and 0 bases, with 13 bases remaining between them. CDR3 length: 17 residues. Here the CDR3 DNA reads TGTGCCAGCAGCTTAAAGCGGGGCCGGGATAGCAATCAGCCCCAGCATTTT. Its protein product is CASSLKRGRDSNQPQHF.

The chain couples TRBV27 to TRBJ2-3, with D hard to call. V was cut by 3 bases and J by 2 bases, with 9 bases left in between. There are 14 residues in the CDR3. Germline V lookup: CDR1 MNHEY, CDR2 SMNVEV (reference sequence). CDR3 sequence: CASSFGTYTDTQYF. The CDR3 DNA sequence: TGTGCCAGCAGTTTCGGAACGTACACAGATACGCAGTATTTT.

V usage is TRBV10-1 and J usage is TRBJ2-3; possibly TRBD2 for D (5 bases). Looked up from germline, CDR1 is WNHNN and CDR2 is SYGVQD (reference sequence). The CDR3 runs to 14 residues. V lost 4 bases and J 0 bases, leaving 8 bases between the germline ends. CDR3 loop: CASSASGSTDTQYF. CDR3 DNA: TGCGCCAGCAGTGCAAGCGGAAGCACAGATACGCAGTATTTT.

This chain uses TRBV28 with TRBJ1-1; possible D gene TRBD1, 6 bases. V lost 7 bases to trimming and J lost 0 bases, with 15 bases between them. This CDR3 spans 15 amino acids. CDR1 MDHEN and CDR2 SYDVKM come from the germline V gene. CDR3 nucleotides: TGTGCCAGCACTACACCGACAGGCCTGAACACTGAAGCTTTCTTT. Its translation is CASTTPTGLNTEAFF.

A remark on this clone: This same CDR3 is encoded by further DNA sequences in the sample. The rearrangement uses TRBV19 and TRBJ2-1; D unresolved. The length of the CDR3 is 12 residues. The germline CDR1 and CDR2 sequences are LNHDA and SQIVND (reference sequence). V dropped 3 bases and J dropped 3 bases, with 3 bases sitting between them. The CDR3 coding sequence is TGTGCCAGTAGTATCCTCTACAATGAGCAGTTCTTC. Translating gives CASSILYNEQFF.

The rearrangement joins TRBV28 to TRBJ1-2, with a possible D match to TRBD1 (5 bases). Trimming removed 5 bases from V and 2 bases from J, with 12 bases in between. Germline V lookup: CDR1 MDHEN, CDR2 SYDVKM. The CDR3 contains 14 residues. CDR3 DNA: TGTGCCAGCAGTCTATCGGGACGCAACTATGGCTACACCTTC. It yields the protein CASSLSGRNYGYTF.